This T cell receptor beta chain originates from a study of PD-1 blockade in classical Hodgkin lymphoma. Broader study findings: A significant rise in TCR diversity by C4D1 was seen for CD4+ but not CD8+ cells. At baseline, newly diagnosed patients reportedly showed less TCR diversity than healthy donors. Possible causes of repertoire differences, disease activity or prior therapy, remain undefined. Patients who responded completely had about the same baseline diversity as newly diagnosed patients.

J was trimmed by 7 bases and V by 1 base; bases with no gene match: 9. This CDR3 region has 16 residues. CDR1 and CDR2 (germline): LNHDA, SQIVND (reference sequence). Assay: immunoSEQ multiplex PCR; the TCRdb copy retains only in-frame clones and omits some. The table records fewer than 35,000 clones, 80% to 95% of them present only once. Comment on this clone: Its antigen is unidentified.

Described time point: cycle 4 day 1 (C4D1), after 6 weeks of nivolumab. In every patient, relapse followed autologous stem cell transplantation, while exposure to brentuximab vedotin differed. With magnetic negative selection, CD4+ T cells were purified from PBMCs that had been thawed. The genes are TRBV19 and TRBJ2-1, with TRBD2 identical over 8 bases. The sequencing here drew on CD4+ T cells from blood, taken before the fourth cycle of nivolumab. This clonotype was obtained from a human donor with classical Hodgkin lymphoma. CDR3 residues: CASSIVASGLGNEQFF. Written as DNA, the CDR3 is TGTGCCAGTAGTATAGTTGCTAGCGGGTTGGGGAATGAGCAGTTCTTC.